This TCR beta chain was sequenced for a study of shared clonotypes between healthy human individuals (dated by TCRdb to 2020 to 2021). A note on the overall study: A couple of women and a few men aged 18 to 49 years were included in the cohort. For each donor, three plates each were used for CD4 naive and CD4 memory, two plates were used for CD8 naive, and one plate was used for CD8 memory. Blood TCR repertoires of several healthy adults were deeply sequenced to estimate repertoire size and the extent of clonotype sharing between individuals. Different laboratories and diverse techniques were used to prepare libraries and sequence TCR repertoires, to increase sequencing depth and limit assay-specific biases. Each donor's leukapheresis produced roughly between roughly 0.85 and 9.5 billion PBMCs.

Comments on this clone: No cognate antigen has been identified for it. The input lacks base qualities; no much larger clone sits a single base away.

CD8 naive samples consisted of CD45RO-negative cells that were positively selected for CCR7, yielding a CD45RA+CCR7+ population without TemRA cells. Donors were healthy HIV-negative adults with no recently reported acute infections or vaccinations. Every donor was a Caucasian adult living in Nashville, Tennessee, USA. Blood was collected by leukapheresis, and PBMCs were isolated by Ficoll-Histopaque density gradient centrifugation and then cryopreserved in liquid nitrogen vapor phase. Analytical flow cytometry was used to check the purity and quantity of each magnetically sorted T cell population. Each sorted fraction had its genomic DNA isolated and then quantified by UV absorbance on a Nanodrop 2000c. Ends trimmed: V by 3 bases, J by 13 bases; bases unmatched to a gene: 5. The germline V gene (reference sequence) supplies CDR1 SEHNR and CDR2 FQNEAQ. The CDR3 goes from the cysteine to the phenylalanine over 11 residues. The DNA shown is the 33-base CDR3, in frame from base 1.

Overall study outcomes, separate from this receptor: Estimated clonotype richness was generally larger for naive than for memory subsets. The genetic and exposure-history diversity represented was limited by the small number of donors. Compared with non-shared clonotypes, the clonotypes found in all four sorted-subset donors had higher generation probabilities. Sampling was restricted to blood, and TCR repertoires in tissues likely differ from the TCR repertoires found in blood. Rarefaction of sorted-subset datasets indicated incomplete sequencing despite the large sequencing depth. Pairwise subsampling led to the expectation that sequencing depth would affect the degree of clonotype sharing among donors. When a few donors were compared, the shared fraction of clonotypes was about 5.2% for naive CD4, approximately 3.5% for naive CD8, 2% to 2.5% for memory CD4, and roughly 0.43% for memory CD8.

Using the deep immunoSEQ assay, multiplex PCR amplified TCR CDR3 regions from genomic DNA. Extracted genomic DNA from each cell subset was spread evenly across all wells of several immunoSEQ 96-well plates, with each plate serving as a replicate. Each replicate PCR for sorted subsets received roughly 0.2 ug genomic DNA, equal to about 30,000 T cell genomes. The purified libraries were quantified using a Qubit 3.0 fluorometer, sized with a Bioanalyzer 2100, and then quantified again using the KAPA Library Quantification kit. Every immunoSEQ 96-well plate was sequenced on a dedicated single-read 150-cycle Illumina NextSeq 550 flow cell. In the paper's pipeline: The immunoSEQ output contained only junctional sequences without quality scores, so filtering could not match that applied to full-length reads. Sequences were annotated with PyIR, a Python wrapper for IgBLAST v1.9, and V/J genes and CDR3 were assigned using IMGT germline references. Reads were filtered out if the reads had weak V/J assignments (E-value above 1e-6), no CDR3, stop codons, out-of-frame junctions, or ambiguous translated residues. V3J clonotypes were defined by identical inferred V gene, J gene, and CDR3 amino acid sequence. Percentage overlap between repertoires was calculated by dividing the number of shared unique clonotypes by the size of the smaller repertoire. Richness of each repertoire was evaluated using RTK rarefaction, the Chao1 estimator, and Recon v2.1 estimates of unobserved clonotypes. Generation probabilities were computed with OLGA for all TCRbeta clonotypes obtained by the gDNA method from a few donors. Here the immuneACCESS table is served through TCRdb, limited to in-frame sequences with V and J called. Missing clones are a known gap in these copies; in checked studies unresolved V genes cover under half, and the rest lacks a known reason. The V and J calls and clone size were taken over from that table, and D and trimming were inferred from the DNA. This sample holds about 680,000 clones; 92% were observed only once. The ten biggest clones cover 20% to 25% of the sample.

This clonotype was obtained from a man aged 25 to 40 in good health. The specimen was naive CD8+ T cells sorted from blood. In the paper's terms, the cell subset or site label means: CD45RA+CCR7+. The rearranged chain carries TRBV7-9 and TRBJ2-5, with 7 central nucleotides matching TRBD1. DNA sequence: TGTGCCAGCAGCTTTGGACAGGACTCGTACTTC. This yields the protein CASSFGQDSYF.